This is a list of T cell receptor beta chains from one sample in a study of identical twins. TCRdb independently ran MiXCR on the 5' RACE reads; one entry per CDR3 protein. This table has roughly 690,000 distinct CDR3 sequences, around 21% appearing once. These same data were also listed under a study on T cells expressing NK-cell markers.

Input material: PBMCs. The source is a young woman in good health. Each CDR3 is given with its conserved first and last residue. A D gene is named only where the DNA matches it firmly. The listing skips clone size in some rows; elsewhere it reads once, few, many or a size class.

TRBV7-2	TRBJ2-1	-	-	TGTGCCAGCAGCTTAGAGATGACTGCTGAGCAGTTCTTC	CASSLEMTAEQFF
TRBV5-1	TRBJ1-1	many	-	TGCGCCAGCAGCCCATCGGTTCCCGGGCGTGAAGCTTTCTTT	CASSPSVPGREAFF
TRBV7-2	TRBJ2-1	-	TRBD2	TGTGCCAGCAGCTCGGGACTAGTTCACCATGAGCAGTTCTTC	CASSSGLVHHEQFF
TRBV6-5	TRBJ2-1	few	-	TGTGCCAGCAGTTACGTGGCTACCCGCAATGAGCAGTTCTTC	CASSYVATRNEQFF
TRBV11-2	TRBJ2-3	-	TRBD2	TGTGCCAGCAGCTCAAGGACTAGCGGGAGGTACCCCACAGATACGCAGTATTTT	CASSSRTSGRYPTDTQYF
TRBV10-3	TRBJ2-6	-	-	TGTGCCTTCCGCGTCCTGACTTTC	CAFRVLTF
TRBV12-3/TRBV12-4	TRBJ2-3	-	-	TGTGCCAGCTCCTCCCGGGACTCTGGGCTTACTACGCAGTATTTT	CASSSRDSGLTTQYF
TRBV18	TRBJ1-1	few	TRBD1	TGTGCCAGCTCATCCGGACAGGGGGGACCTTTCTTT	CASSSGQGGPFF
TRBV5-1	TRBJ1-1	many	TRBD1	TGCGCCAGCAGCTCGACAGGGGAGAACACTGAAGCTTTCTTT	CASSSTGENTEAFF
TRBV5-6	TRBJ2-5	few	TRBD1	TGTGCCAGCAGCTACAGGGGTGGTAGGGAGACCCAGTACTTC	CASSYRGGRETQYF
TRBV5-6	TRBJ1-4	many	-	TGTGCCAGCAGCTTGGTGCAGGGGGAAAAACTGTTTTTT	CASSLVQGEKLFF
TRBV20-1	TRBJ2-7	-	-	TGCAGTGCTAGGGGTTTGGGGCAGCCATCTCTCTACGAGCAGTACTTC	CSARGLGQPSLYEQYF
TRBV12-3/TRBV12-4	TRBJ1-4	few	-	TGTGCCAGCAGTTTCGGGGTCGTATATGAAAAACTGTTTTTT	CASSFGVVYEKLFF
TRBV5-6	TRBJ2-1	-	-	TGTGCCAGCAGCTCCACTCCGCTCGTCTACAATGAGCAGTTCTTC	CASSSTPLVYNEQFF
TRBV27	TRBJ2-1	-	-	TGTGCCAGCAGTTTTCGGCGCGGGGCCGGCAGTGAGCAGTTCTTC	CASSFRRGAGSEQFF
TRBV5-1	TRBJ2-2	-	TRBD2	TGCGCCAGCAGCCCGGGACTAGCTCGCTTCGGGGAGCTGTTTTTT	CASSPGLARFGELFF
TRBV20-1	TRBJ1-4	-	TRBD1	TGCAGTGCTAGAGACCCGGGACAGGGGAGTGGAAAACTGTTTTTT	CSARDPGQGSGKLFF
TRBV20-1	TRBJ2-7	-	-	TGCAGTGCTGATCCGGGACTCTCCTACGAGCAGTACTTC	CSADPGLSYEQYF
TRBV20-1	TRBJ1-5	-	-	TGCAGTGCTAGGCCGGACGGTAGACGGCCCCAGCATTTT	CSARPDGRRPQHF
TRBV7-9	TRBJ2-2	few	TRBD2	TGTGCCAGCAGCTCCTCCCATAGCGGGGTCTACGGAGGGGAGCTGTTTTTT	CASSSSHSGVYGGELFF
TRBV7-8	TRBJ1-1	many	-	TGTGCCAGCAGCGAAAGGAGGCACGCCGGGAACACTGAAGCTTTCTTT	CASSERRHAGNTEAFF
TRBV29-1	TRBJ2-7	few	TRBD1	TGCAGCGTCCAGGGGGTTTACTACGAGCAGTACTTC	CSVQGVYYEQYF
TRBV7-9	TRBJ1-6	-	TRBD1	TGTGCCAGCAGCTTACTTTCAGGGACAGGGTTTTCACCCCTCCACTTT	CASSLLSGTGFSPLHF
TRBV6-1	TRBJ2-1	few	-	TGTGCCAGCAGTGAATGGGGCCAGTTTGAGCAGTTCTTC	CASSEWGQFEQFF
TRBV9	TRBJ1-2	-	-	TGTGCCAGCAGCGTAAGACGTTCCAACTATGGCTACACCTTC	CASSVRRSNYGYTF
TRBV20-1	TRBJ2-5	-	-	TGCAGTGCTAGAGAGGACCGGTACCAAGAGACCCAGTACTTC	CSAREDRYQETQYF
TRBV30	TRBJ2-3	few	-	TGTGCCTGGAGTGAGGGGCTATGGGTAGATACGCAGTATTTT	CAWSEGLWVDTQYF